Listed here are 22 T cell receptor beta chains from one sample, sequenced in a study of blood T cells in healthy people across ages. With a J-beta primer mix and a sample-barcoded 5' primer, a second PCR ran about 7 to 12 cycles. TCRdb called the 5' RACE reads again in MiXCR, with one record for every CDR3 protein. The sample shows approximately 320,000 distinct CDR3 sequences, roughly 26% of them seen only once. Sequenced material: blood. These receptors were taken from a woman in her 70s in good health.

Details on this clonotype: No DNA is shown, since the ends of the CDR3 on it are uncertain; the CDR3 is the one TCRdb lists. The V gene is TRBV11-1, the J gene TRBJ2-5; the D call of TRBD1 is as the table states it, not checked on the DNA. From germline, CDR1 is SGHAT and CDR2 FQDESV (reference sequence). The CDR3 extends over 20 residues, inclusive of both ends. The CDR3 is CASSFYICSASVGQEETQYF.

CDR3: CASSQPLAGITPSTDTQYF. Written as DNA, the CDR3 is TGCGCCAGCAGCCAACCCCTAGCGGGGATAACTCCTAGCACAGATACGCAGTATTTT. The V call is TRBV4-1, the J call TRBJ2-3; 9 bases are a match to TRBD2. Germline CDR1 MGHRA, CDR2 YSYEKL. V trimming: 2 bases; J trimming: 0 bases; junction bases outside the gene matches: 12. The CDR3 covers 19 residues.

The rearrangement joins TRBV28 to TRBJ1-2, with TRBD1 identical over 7 bases. The V segment lost 6 bases and the J segment 0 bases; nucleotides outside the gene matches: 7. Germline CDR1 MDHEN, CDR2 SYDVKM. The CDR3 sequence is 15 residues long. This chain's CDR3 is CASSLTGTANYGYTF. CDR3 nucleotides: TGTGCCAGCAGCCTAACCGGGACAGCTAACTATGGCTACACCTTC.

In its sample, this clonotype was seen a few times. The chain combines TRBV20-1 with TRBJ2-3, with 10 bases lining up with TRBD2. This CDR3 comprises 15 residues. V was clipped by 5 bases and J by 2 bases; unmatched bases: 7. Germline CDR1 and CDR2: DFQATT and SNEGSKA (reference sequence). CDR3 sequence reads: CSAPTLAGVTDTQYF. CDR3 nucleotide sequence: TGCAGTGCTCCGACTCTAGCGGGAGTCACAGATACGCAGTATTTT.

V and J are TRBV6-2 or TRBV6-3 and TRBJ2-1; no clear D gene. Deletions cut 8 bases from V and 6 bases from J, with 17 bases between. Per the germline V gene, CDR1 is MNHEY and CDR2 is SVGEGT. The CDR3 spans 14 residues. The CDR3 DNA is TGTGCCAGCTCTATGGACGGACGATCCAATGAGCAGTTCTTC. Protein sequence: CASSMDGRSNEQFF.

This clonotype was seen a few times. The chain couples TRBV4-1 to TRBJ2-1, with unresolved D. The length of the CDR3 is 17 residues. V lost 1 base, J lost 6 bases, and 19 bases lay in between. CDR1 is MGHRA, CDR2 YSYEKL, per germline. Here the CDR3 DNA reads TGCGCCAGCAGCCAAGTATCCGGTTTGAGTGTAGGCAATGAGCAGTTCTTC. Amino acids: CASSQVSGLSVGNEQFF.

The table lists this clonotype with a few counts. The chain uses TRBV7-2 and TRBJ1-2, with 8 bases fitting TRBD1. V was clipped by 5 bases and J by 4 bases; unmatched bases: 9. In germline, CDR1 is SGHTA, CDR2 FQGNSA. This CDR3 spans 15 amino acids. For the CDR3, the DNA is TGTGCCAGCAGCCCAGGACAGGGATTGAGCTATGGCTACACCTTC. Protein: CASSPGQGLSYGYTF.

The chain uses TRBV6-2 or TRBV6-3 and TRBJ2-5; D tentatively fits TRBD1 or TRBD2 (5 bases each). This CDR3 contains 17 residues. V was shortened by 2 bases and J by 0 bases, with 16 bases between the two germline ends. In germline, CDR1 is MNHEY, CDR2 SVGEGT. CDR3 in amino acids: CASSYTCIRDDQETQYF. Here the CDR3 DNA reads TGTGCCAGCAGTTACACCTGCATCCGGGACGACCAAGAGACCCAGTACTTC.

V is TRBV20-1 and J is TRBJ1-2; the D gene is possibly TRBD1 (5 bases). V was cut by 2 bases and J by 8 bases, with 18 bases left in between. The CDR3 covers 14 residues. Germline loops: CDR1 DFQATT, CDR2 SNEGSKA (reference sequence). The CDR3: CSARWGDAARGYTF. DNA for the CDR3: TGCAGTGCTAGATGGGGGGACGCGGCTAGGGGCTACACCTTC.

This clonotype was detected a few times. The chain recombines TRBV9 with TRBJ1-1; 7 bases fit TRBD1. This CDR3 spans 17 amino acids. The germline V gene encodes CDR1 SGDLS and CDR2 YYNGEE. Unmatched junction bases numbered 10, after V lost 2 bases and J lost 0 bases. The DNA of the CDR3 is TGTGCCAGCAGCGTCAAGGACAGGCCTTTCATGAACACTGAAGCTTTCTTT. It yields the protein CASSVKDRPFMNTEAFF.

This clonotype came up a few times. This chain connects TRBV10-3 to TRBJ1-5; 8 bases line up with TRBD1. V was clipped by 0 bases and J by 4 bases; unmatched bases: 5. This CDR3 is built from 16 residues. CDR1 and CDR2 from the germline V gene are ENHRY and SYGVKD. CDR3 bases: TGTGCCATCAGTGAGTCCCGACAGGGGCAGAATCAGCCCCAGCATTTT. This translates into CAISESRQGQNQPQHF.

V usage is TRBV6-1 and J usage is TRBJ2-1; D not resolved. The V end was cut by 4 bases, the J end by 1 base, with 14 bases between. The CDR3 is made up of 16 amino acids. Germline values: CDR1 MNHNS, CDR2 SASEGT. CDR3 coding DNA: TGTGCCAGCAGTGGTCTGGACCCCGGGTCCTACAATGAGCAGTTCTTC. Its protein product is CASSGLDPGSYNEQFF.

The V call is TRBV3-1, the J call TRBJ1-3; D remains unclear. Germline V lookup: CDR1 LGHDT, CDR2 YNNKEL (reference sequence). The CDR3 contains 17 residues. V was clipped by 0 bases and J by 3 bases, with 15 bases between them. In nucleotides, the CDR3 is TGTGCCAGCAGCCAAGACTACGATCCGGCTGGTGGAAACACCATATATTTT. Translated: CASSQDYDPAGGNTIYF.

The chain recombines TRBV21-1 with TRBJ1-1. TRBV21-1 is noted as a pseudogene. The CDR3 loop spans 14 amino acids. CDR3 nucleotide sequence: TGTGCCAGCAGCAAAGGGCTCCGGTGCACTGAAGCTTTCTTT. Amino acid sequence: CASSKGLRCTEAFF.

This clonotype turned up a few times. The chain combines TRBV27 with TRBJ1-2; no definite D call. CDR1 and CDR2 from the germline V gene are MNHEY and SMNVEV (reference sequence). CDR3 length equals 13 residues. Trimming shortened V by 8 bases and J by 0 bases, and 10 bases separated the two germline ends. The chain's CDR3 is CASGRTTNYGYTF. The CDR3 DNA reads as TGTGCCAGCGGTAGGACGACTAACTATGGCTACACCTTC.

This clonotype occurred many times. This chain connects TRBV29-1 to TRBJ2-7; D tentatively reads TRBD1 or TRBD2 (5 bases each). Trimming took 7 bases from V and 3 from J, leaving 13 bases between them. Germline V lookup: CDR1 SQVTM, CDR2 ANQGSEA. The CDR3 loop spans 12 amino acids. The CDR3 coding sequence is TGCAGCGCCACGGGACGAAACTACGAGCAGTACTTC. Translation gives CSATGRNYEQYF.

The chain recombines TRBV5-1 with TRBJ1-2; D is unclear. Germline V gene lookup returns CDR1 SGHRS and CDR2 YFSETQ. The CDR3 runs to 15 residues. V was shortened by 7 bases and J by 5 bases, with 21 bases between the two germline ends. CDR3 in amino acids: CASGSDYADQYGYTF. In nucleotides, the CDR3 is TGCGCCAGCGGCTCCGATTACGCCGACCAATATGGCTACACCTTC. The full variable domain, its missing parts supplied by reference TRBV5-1 and TRBJ1-2, is KAGVTQTPRYLIKTRGQQVTLSCSPISGHRSVSWYQQTPGQGLQFLFEYFSETQRNKGNFPGRFSGRQFSNSRSEMNVSTLELGDSALYLCASGSDYADQYGYTFGSGTRLTVV.

For the CDR3, the DNA is TGTGCCAGCGGGCCATACCAAGAGACCCAGTACTTC. Translation: CASGPYQETQYF. The chain has TRBV2 and TRBJ2-5; D is uncertain. The CDR3 totals 12 residues. Germline V gene data show CDR1 as SNHLY and CDR2 as FYNNEI. Trimming stripped 8 bases from V and 0 bases from J, with 7 bases between.

The V call is TRBV6-5, the J call TRBJ1-4; no reliable D call. CDR1 is MNHEY, CDR2 SVGAGI, per germline. Trimming took 3 bases from V and 3 from J, leaving 11 bases between them. This CDR3 has 15 amino acids. In nucleotides, the CDR3 is TGTGCCAGCAGTTATAGTGGATTACCTAATGAAAAACTGTTTTTT. Protein: CASSYSGLPNEKLFF.

J is TRBJ2-5 and V is TRBV7-2, with D perhaps TRBD1 or TRBD2 (5 bases each). Near its end, the DNA agrees better with TRBJ2-1, so the J call may be wrong. Germline values: CDR1 SGHTA, CDR2 FQGNSA. The CDR3 extends over 16 amino acids. CDR3 in amino acids: CASSPGLGVIRNEQFF. The CDR3 DNA reads as TGTGCCAGCAGCCCGGGGTTGGGGGTGATAAGAAATGAGCAGTTCTTC.

The gene calls are TRBV4-3 and TRBJ2-3; 8 nucleotides match TRBD2. Germline CDR1 reads LGHNA; CDR2 reads YSLEER. V lost 1 base and J lost 4; bases outside the gene matches: 4. This CDR3 contains 15 residues. The CDR3 spells CASSQGLASADTQYF. CDR3 DNA sequence: TGCGCCAGCAGCCAAGGACTAGCGTCGGCAGATACGCAGTATTTT.

The chain combines TRBV29-1 with TRBJ2-7; tentatively, D is TRBD1 (6 bases). There are 12 residues in the CDR3. The germline CDR1 and CDR2 sequences are SQVTM and ANQGSEA. Trimming removed 1 base from V and 3 bases from J, with 7 bases in between. DNA for the CDR3: TGCAGCGTTGAAGGGACAGACTACGAGCAGTACTTC. Translated: CSVEGTDYEQYF.